This entry lists 15 T cell receptor beta chains sequenced from one sample in a study of cytomegalovirus exposure and HLA in healthy donors. A multiplex PCR was run with 60 Vbeta primers and 13 Jbeta primers. The data were produced by immunoSEQ multiplex PCR, yet TCRdb's version contains in-frame clones alone and is incomplete. The sample records 60,000 to 80,000 clones, about 77% being singletons. The sequenced sample consisted of PBMCs. These receptor sequences come from a woman in her twenties or thirties in good health and CMV-seronegative.

The chain is built from TRBV7-3 and TRBJ2-3; a possible D gene is TRBD2 (6 bases). V lost 3 bases and J lost 2, with 15 bases in between. The CDR3 is 16 amino acids. Germline V CDR1 and CDR2: SGHTA, FQGTGA. The CDR3 nucleotides read TGTGCCAGCAGCTTTTGGGCGGGACGGTACACAGATACGCAGTATTTT. It yields the protein CASSFWAGRYTDTQYF.

The chain links TRBV19 to TRBJ2-7; 8 bases fit TRBD1. Looked up from germline, CDR1 is LNHDA and CDR2 is SQIVND (reference sequence). V trimming: 1 base; J trimming: 6 bases; junction bases outside the gene matches: 8. The CDR3 has 15 residues. CDR3 amino acids: CASSIAYTGGGEQYF. The CDR3, as DNA: TGTGCCAGTAGTATAGCTTACACAGGGGGTGGCGAGCAGTACTTC.

On this clone itself: This specimen includes other DNA sequences encoding the same CDR3. The chain employs TRBV6-5 and TRBJ2-7; 7 bases align to TRBD1. The CDR3 sequence is 13 residues long. Losses at the gene ends were 5 bases for V and 8 bases for J; bases not matched to a gene: 9. The germline CDR1 and CDR2 sequences are MNHEY and SVGAGI. The CDR3 DNA is TGTGCCAGCAGTACCCGACAGGGTCGCCAGCAGTACGTC. Its protein is CASSTRQGRQQYV.

The genes are TRBV29-1 and TRBJ2-1, with TRBD2 matching over 7 bases. Germline CDR1 and CDR2: SQVTM and ANQGSEA. The CDR3 runs 14 residues. V dropped 3 bases and J dropped 8; count of bases not matched to a gene: 10. The DNA of the CDR3 is TGCAGCGTTGATCGGGCGGGGGTCGTCGATGAGCAGTTCTTC. Protein sequence: CSVDRAGVVDEQFF.

This clone has a handful of counts. The CDR3 sequence: CASSLDRVYGYTF. The CDR3 DNA reads TGTGCCAGCAGCTTGGACAGGGTCTATGGCTACACCTTC. The chain carries TRBV5-4 and TRBJ1-2; perhaps TRBD1 as D (6 bases). The CDR3 covers 13 residues. CDR1 and CDR2 from the germline V gene are SGHNT and YYREEE (reference sequence). V lost 0 bases and J lost 4, with 7 bases in between.

This clone has a single count. The chain uses TRBV7-2 and TRBJ2-4, with D hard to call. The CDR3 length is 14 residues. CDR1 is SGHTA and CDR2 is FQGNSA in the germline V gene. Trimming took off 2 bases at V and 1 base at J, with 6 bases between the two ends. The CDR3 loop reads CASSLHSAKNIQYF. The CDR3 region has the DNA TGTGCCAGCAGCTTACACTCGGCCAAAAACATTCAGTACTTC.

The chain couples TRBV11-2 to TRBJ2-7; possible D gene TRBD1, 6 bases. Trimming stripped 5 bases from V and 3 bases from J, with 20 bases between. This CDR3 spans 16 amino acids. Looked up from germline, CDR1 is SGHAT and CDR2 is FQNNGV. CDR3 in amino acids: CASSPLPPDSYYEQYF. CDR3 DNA: TGTGCCAGCAGCCCCCTTCCCCCGGACAGTTACTACGAGCAGTACTTC.

This clone was counted a few times. The V and J genes are TRBV20-1 and TRBJ2-3, with TRBD1 as a possible D gene (5 bases). Germline-derived CDR1 and CDR2 are DFQATT and SNEGSKA (reference sequence). This CDR3 comprises 10 residues. V lost 6 bases and J lost 14, with 15 bases in between. The CDR3 spells CSAVGVGRYF. Here the CDR3 DNA reads TGCAGTGCCGTGGGCGTGGGGCGGTATTTT.

This clone was seen more than once but under ten times. The rearrangement links TRBV11-3 to TRBJ1-1; 8 bases are shared with TRBD1. Germline assignment: CDR1 SGHNT and CDR2 YENEEA. V was clipped by 4 bases and J by 1 base; unmatched bases: 11. This CDR3 contains 17 residues. CDR3 sequence: CASSWGGQGASNTEAFF. The CDR3, as DNA: TGTGCCAGCAGCTGGGGGGGGCAGGGGGCATCGAACACTGAAGCTTTCTTT.

J is TRBJ1-2 and V is TRBV14, with a tentative D call TRBD1 (5 bases). The CDR3 has 15 amino acids. Germline values: CDR1 SGHDN, CDR2 FVKESK. V was shortened by 1 base and J by 2 bases, with 11 bases between the two germline ends. The CDR3 bases are TGTGCCAGCAGCCAAGCTATTACAGGCAACTATGGCTACACCTTC. It specifies CASSQAITGNYGYTF.

This clone was recorded once. This chain links TRBV5-6 with TRBJ1-2; D possibly corresponds to TRBD1 (5 bases). Trimming left V 1 base short and J 6 bases short, with 10 bases between. CDR1 is SGHDT and CDR2 is YYEEEE in the germline V gene. The CDR3 sequence is 13 residues long. This CDR3 reads CASSLWGGDGYTF. CDR3 DNA: TGTGCCAGCAGCTTGTGGGGGGGAGATGGCTACACCTTC. Looking up the rest from reference TRBV5-6 and TRBJ1-2 gives the full variable domain: DAGVTQSPTHLIKTRGQQVTLRCSPKSGHDTVSWYQQALGQGPQFIFQYYEEEERQRGNFPDRFSGHQFPNYSSELNVNALLLGDSALYLCASSLWGGDGYTFGSGTRLTVV.

In the case of this clone: Its ends do not fully match the called genes, so a read error is possible. The genes are TRBV6-5 and TRBJ2-7, with D possibly being TRBD2 (6 bases). Germline assignment: CDR1 MNHEY and CDR2 SVGAGI. The CDR3 covers 15 residues. CDR3 sequence: CASGYSYGGVYEQYF. DNA of the CDR3: TGTGCCAGCGGTTACTCGTACGGGGGAGTCTACGAGCAGTACTTC.

This clone has more than one count but fewer than ten. This chain uses TRBV2 with TRBJ2-7; 11 nucleotides agree with TRBD2. Trimming at V came to 6 bases and at J to 2 bases, leaving 12 bases not matched to a gene. The V gene's germline CDR1 is SNHLY and CDR2 FYNNEI. The CDR3 runs 17 residues. CDR3 residues: CASSASGTSGLTYEQYV. DNA for the CDR3: TGTGCCAGCAGCGCCTCCGGGACTAGCGGACTAACCTACGAGCAGTACGTC.

The chain carries TRBV4-1 and TRBJ2-2; TRBD1 agrees at 9 bases. Germline values: CDR1 MGHRA, CDR2 YSYEKL. V was clipped by 2 bases and J by 4 bases; unmatched bases: 5. CDR3 size: 16 residues. CDR3 loop: CASSQPGTGSTGELFF. The CDR3 nucleotides are TGCGCCAGCAGCCAACCCGGGACAGGGAGCACCGGGGAGCTGTTTTTT.

The J gene is TRBJ1-1, the V gene TRBV28; D perhaps matches TRBD1 (5 bases). The CDR3 totals 15 residues. CDR1 MDHEN and CDR2 SYDVKM come from the germline V gene. The germline V and J ends were trimmed by 2 bases and 5 bases, with 15 bases remaining between them. The CDR3 loop is CASSLVGGGRTEAFF. The CDR3 bases are TGTGCCAGCAGTTTAGTCGGGGGAGGGAGAACTGAAGCTTTCTTT.